This T cell receptor (beta chain) stems from a study of T-cell memory formation after mild COVID-19. Study-wide findings and caveats: SARS-CoV-2 specificity of second-wave clones peaking day 37 was unconfirmed. Memory sampled before infection contained some responding clones, suggesting cross-reactive memory joined. A balance of CD4 and CD8 characterized clones contracting day 15 to 85, whereas later expanders leaned CD4+.

The CDR3 is made up of 14 amino acids. In germline, CDR1 is SNHLY, CDR2 FYNNEI. V lost 4 bases and J 5 bases, leaving 15 bases between the germline ends. This clonotype came up once. Its matching antigen is unknown. Constant-segment primers were used for 5'RACE, and the resulting TCR alpha and TCR beta cDNA libraries carried sample barcodes and UMIs. From the 5' RACE reads, TCRdb called clonotypes with MiXCR, one entry per CDR3 protein. Among 500,000 to 650,000 distinct CDR3 sequences, about 20% were seen once, and the ten largest hold 7.5% to 9.5%. The sequence was obtained from an adult woman who had mild COVID-19 (a few samples of this study predate the infection). Cell type and time point are not known. The specimen was PBMCs or a T cell subset sorted from them (not recorded which). The V and J genes are TRBV2 and TRBJ2-7; tentative D call: TRBD1 (6 bases). The CDR3 region is CASSAGQRNDEQYF. The CDR3 DNA is TGTGCCAGCAGTGCCGGACAGAGAAATGACGAGCAGTACTTC. The variable domain in full, with the rest retrieved from reference TRBV2 and TRBJ2-7, is EPEVTQTPSHQVTQMGQEVILRCVPISNHLYFYWYRQILGQKVEFLVSFYNNEISEKSEIFDDQFSVERPDGSNFTLKIRSTKLEDSAMYFCASSAGQRNDEQYFGPGTRLTVT.